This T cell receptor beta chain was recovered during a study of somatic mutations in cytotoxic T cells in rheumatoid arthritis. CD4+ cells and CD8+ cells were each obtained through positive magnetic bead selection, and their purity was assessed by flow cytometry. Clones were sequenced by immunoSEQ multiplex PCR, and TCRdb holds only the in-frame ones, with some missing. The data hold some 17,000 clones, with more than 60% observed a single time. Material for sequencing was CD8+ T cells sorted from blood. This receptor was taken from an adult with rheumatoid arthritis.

CDR3 loop: CASSVGPPYGYTF. The DNA for the CDR3 is TGTGCCAGCAGCGTCGGGCCTCCCTATGGCTACACCTTC. This rearrangement joins TRBV9 to TRBJ1-2; D unresolved. V lost 2 bases and J 4 bases, leaving 9 bases between the germline ends. The CDR3 totals 13 residues. Per the germline V gene, CDR1 is SGDLS and CDR2 is YYNGEE.